The clone carrying this TCR beta chain was counted a few times. Its antigen remains unknown. This sample is drawn from a study of regulatory dendritic cells for organ transplantation. Germline V CDR1 and CDR2: MNHEY, SVGAGI. The CDR3 sequence is 13 residues long. Trimming shortened V by 6 bases and J by 12 bases, and 18 bases separated the two germline ends. Allogeneic regulatory or mature dendritic cells were co-cultured for under six days with CFSE-labeled sorted T cells at 1:10. Naive CD45RA+ and memory CD45RO+ CD4+ or CD8+ T cells were FACS-sorted. Study-wide results and limits: Memory CD8+ T cells were the most oligoclonal; naive cells were highly diverse.

The protocol was immunoSEQ multiplex PCR, while the TCRdb copy is restricted to in-frame clones and leaves out a portion. Of fewer than 8,500 clones listed, over 60% are singletons. The sequence derives from a human donor in good health. V usage is TRBV6-5 and J usage is TRBJ1-5; tentative D call: TRBD1 (6 bases). Sequenced sample: memory CD4+ T cells from blood cultured with dendritic cells. Regarding subset: CD45RO+ memory T cells. The CDR3 DNA reads as TGTGCCAGCAGATCGAATCAGGGGAAACTCCAGCATTTT. It translates to CASRSNQGKLQHF.